These T cell receptor beta chains were read from a single sample in a study of cytomegalovirus exposure and HLA in healthy donors. Here immunoSEQ multiplex PCR was the method, and the copy in TCRdb shows in-frame clones only, minus some. The repertoire consists of about 160,000 clones, with roughly 96% occurring once and the leading ten covering around 0.9%. Sequenced sample: PBMCs. The receptor source for this set is a woman aged 18-29 years in good health and CMV-seronegative. Each CDR3 is given without its conserved first and last residue. The order of the fields is CDR3 length, J gene, clone size, D gene, V gene, CDR3 protein. The D gene is left open where the match is weak. Size is omitted from some rows. Given values are once, few, many or a class for expanded clones.

CDR3 length: 10
J gene: TRBJ2-2
clone size: NA
D gene: NA
V gene: TRBV6-1
CDR3 protein: ATTQQSGELF

CDR3 length: 10
J gene: TRBJ1-1
clone size: NA
D gene: NA
V gene: TRBV29-1
CDR3 protein: SVDPRDTEAF

CDR3 length: 10
J gene: TRBJ2-5
clone size: once
D gene: NA
V gene: TRBV18
CDR3 protein: ASSFDQETQY

CDR3 length: 13
J gene: TRBJ2-2
clone size: NA
D gene: TRBD2
V gene: TRBV7-7
CDR3 protein: ASSLSGGDAGELF

CDR3 length: 11
J gene: TRBJ1-4
clone size: NA
D gene: NA
V gene: TRBV5-1
CDR3 protein: ALHRDTNEKLF

CDR3 length: 12
J gene: TRBJ1-4
clone size: NA
D gene: NA
V gene: TRBV4-1
CDR3 protein: ASTQLGTGEKLF

CDR3 length: 15
J gene: TRBJ1-1
clone size: NA
D gene: TRBD1
V gene: TRBV5-6
CDR3 protein: ASSSPGQWGVNTEAF

CDR3 length: 14
J gene: TRBJ2-5
clone size: NA
D gene: TRBD2
V gene: TRBV5-4
CDR3 protein: ASSLVLAGGLETQY

CDR3 length: 13
J gene: TRBJ2-2
clone size: once
D gene: NA
V gene: TRBV5-4
CDR3 protein: ASSLGQGGFGELF

CDR3 length: 9
J gene: TRBJ1-1
clone size: NA
D gene: NA
V gene: TRBV11-2
CDR3 protein: ASSPHTEAF

CDR3 length: 13
J gene: TRBJ2-5
clone size: once
D gene: TRBD2
V gene: TRBV19
CDR3 protein: ASSVSPGTRETQY

CDR3 length: 17
J gene: TRBJ1-6
clone size: NA
D gene: NA
V gene: TRBV30
CDR3 protein: ACLLGTPTLVPYNSPLH

CDR3 length: 11
J gene: TRBJ2-1
clone size: NA
D gene: TRBD1
V gene: TRBV5-1
CDR3 protein: ASHRTGLYEQF

CDR3 length: 13
J gene: TRBJ2-1
clone size: NA
D gene: TRBD2
V gene: TRBV18
CDR3 protein: ASSPAGGRDNEQF

CDR3 length: 10
J gene: TRBJ2-1
clone size: NA
D gene: NA
V gene: TRBV2
CDR3 protein: ASGPQGNEQF

CDR3 length: 12
J gene: TRBJ2-7
clone size: NA
D gene: TRBD1
V gene: TRBV9
CDR3 protein: ASTAGTGNYEQY

CDR3 length: 14
J gene: TRBJ1-4
clone size: NA
D gene: TRBD1
V gene: TRBV4-2
CDR3 protein: ASSQARTGETEKLF

CDR3 length: 13
J gene: TRBJ2-3
clone size: NA
D gene: NA
V gene: TRBV18
CDR3 protein: ASSDLAGSTDTQY

CDR3 length: 11
J gene: TRBJ2-1
clone size: NA
D gene: NA
V gene: TRBV7-6
CDR3 protein: ASSLDSYNEQF

CDR3 length: 14
J gene: TRBJ1-2
clone size: NA
D gene: TRBD1
V gene: TRBV7-2
CDR3 protein: ASSLEGGTGGDGYT

CDR3 length: 15
J gene: TRBJ1-5
clone size: NA
D gene: NA
V gene: TRBV2
CDR3 protein: ASSTVQGGGSNQPQH

CDR3 length: 13
J gene: TRBJ2-5
clone size: NA
D gene: TRBD2
V gene: TRBV27
CDR3 protein: ASSFTRGAGETQY

CDR3 length: 13
J gene: TRBJ1-3
clone size: NA
D gene: NA
V gene: TRBV18
CDR3 protein: ASSPPWTAGNTIY

CDR3 length: 11
J gene: TRBJ1-1
clone size: NA
D gene: NA
V gene: TRBV14
CDR3 protein: ASSQARNTEAF

CDR3 length: 11
J gene: TRBJ2-7
clone size: NA
D gene: NA
V gene: TRBV18
CDR3 protein: ASSPTGTYEQY

CDR3 length: 14
J gene: TRBJ1-5
clone size: NA
D gene: NA
V gene: TRBV4-1
CDR3 protein: ASSQKQHLPNQPQH

CDR3 length: 11
J gene: TRBJ1-1
clone size: NA
D gene: NA
V gene: TRBV7-9
CDR3 protein: ASSSNGNTEAF

CDR3 length: 13
J gene: TRBJ1-1
clone size: NA
D gene: TRBD1
V gene: TRBV6-6
CDR3 protein: ASSYGTATNTEAF

CDR3 length: 11
J gene: TRBJ1-3
clone size: NA
D gene: TRBD1
V gene: TRBV2
CDR3 protein: ASLGTAGNTIY

CDR3 length: 13
J gene: TRBJ2-1
clone size: NA
D gene: TRBD2
V gene: TRBV4-3
CDR3 protein: ASSLGQGGRNEQF

CDR3 length: 13
J gene: TRBJ2-7
clone size: NA
D gene: NA
V gene: TRBV19
CDR3 protein: ASSAAGISTYEQY

CDR3 length: 13
J gene: TRBJ1-1
clone size: NA
D gene: NA
V gene: TRBV9
CDR3 protein: ASRVMTNMNTEAF

CDR3 length: 14
J gene: TRBJ1-6
clone size: NA
D gene: TRBD1
V gene: TRBV6-5
CDR3 protein: ASSYQQGAYNSPLH

CDR3 length: 14
J gene: TRBJ1-2
clone size: once
D gene: NA
V gene: TRBV11-2
CDR3 protein: ASSLSGVSANYGYT

CDR3 length: 13
J gene: TRBJ2-7
clone size: NA
D gene: TRBD2
V gene: TRBV6-6
CDR3 protein: ASNPTSGGGHQQY

CDR3 length: 13
J gene: TRBJ1-6
clone size: once
D gene: NA
V gene: TRBV18
CDR3 protein: ASSPNTNRNSPLH

CDR3 length: 14
J gene: TRBJ2-7
clone size: NA
D gene: NA
V gene: TRBV11-2
CDR3 protein: ASSLGLAGIPYEQY

CDR3 length: 11
J gene: TRBJ2-7
clone size: NA
D gene: NA
V gene: TRBV29-1
CDR3 protein: SVEGLANYEQY

CDR3 length: 11
J gene: TRBJ1-4
clone size: NA
D gene: NA
V gene: TRBV29-1
CDR3 protein: SAAGKFGEKLF

CDR3 length: 16
J gene: TRBJ2-7
clone size: NA
D gene: TRBD2
V gene: TRBV19
CDR3 protein: ASSIETTSGGKFYEQY

CDR3 length: 14
J gene: TRBJ1-1
clone size: NA
D gene: NA
V gene: TRBV27
CDR3 protein: ASSSPRQGGNTEAF

CDR3 length: 11
J gene: TRBJ1-2
clone size: NA
D gene: NA
V gene: TRBV19
CDR3 protein: ASSIGDRSGYT

CDR3 length: 13
J gene: TRBJ1-1
clone size: NA
D gene: NA
V gene: TRBV6-5
CDR3 protein: ASSYSNQGYTEAF

CDR3 length: 14
J gene: TRBJ1-3
clone size: NA
D gene: NA
V gene: TRBV19
CDR3 protein: ASSIVLRDSGNTIY

CDR3 length: 13
J gene: TRBJ1-5
clone size: NA
D gene: NA
V gene: TRBV6-1
CDR3 protein: ASSLEPGGVQPQH

CDR3 length: 10
J gene: TRBJ1-2
clone size: NA
D gene: NA
V gene: TRBV29-1
CDR3 protein: SVEHRTRVYT

CDR3 length: 14
J gene: TRBJ1-4
clone size: NA
D gene: TRBD1
V gene: TRBV5-6
CDR3 protein: ASSLGTGLTNEKLF

CDR3 length: 13
J gene: TRBJ2-7
clone size: once
D gene: NA
V gene: TRBV6-5
CDR3 protein: ASSYGQRTTYEQY

CDR3 length: 15
J gene: TRBJ1-1
clone size: NA
D gene: TRBD1
V gene: TRBV5-6
CDR3 protein: ASSPIPDRLPNTEAF